This T cell receptor beta chain was found in a study of sequential checkpoint blockade in melanoma. Study-wide background: Each arm's sequence ended with maintenance nivolumab.

The repertoire was sequenced with immunoSEQ multiplex PCR; TCRdb's copy has only in-frame clones and lacks some. Among about 21,000 clones listed, 70% to 90% were seen once. The V segment lost 3 bases and the J segment 1 base; nucleotides outside the gene matches: 0. CDR3 length: 14 residues. CDR1 and CDR2 from the germline V gene are MNHEY and SMNVEV (reference sequence). Sample treatment: randomized to nivolumab then ipilimumab (arm A) or the reverse (arm B). PBMC sorting kept live CD3+CD8+ cells without CD19 or CD56. The sequencing here drew on CD8+ T cells sorted from blood (inferred from file names), taken from a patient given nivolumab and ipilimumab in sequence. This TCR was recovered from a human donor with melanoma. The chain carries TRBV27 and TRBJ1-1, with 9 nucleotides matching TRBD1. CDR3 protein: CASSLDRGNTEAFF. The CDR3 DNA follows: TGTGCCAGCAGTTTGGACAGGGGGAACACTGAAGCTTTCTTT.